The rows below give T cell receptor beta chains drawn from one sample of a study of T cells in Graves' hyperthyroidism and ophthalmopathy. TCRdb re-analysed the multiplex PCR reads in MiXCR, keeping a single row per CDR3 protein. The table lists about 37,000 distinct CDR3 sequences, 52% of them singletons, with roughly 17% in the top ten. The sequenced sample was blood. These receptors were obtained from a man aged 40-55 years with Graves' ophthalmopathy. CDR3s include the opening cysteine and the closing phenylalanine or tryptophan. The D gene is left open where the match is weak. Size values are once, few and many counts, or a class for expanded clones, and some rows have none.

size: NA; J: TRBJ1-2; V: TRBV7-9; D: NA; CDR3: CASSLAEGQSINYGYTF; DNA: TGTGCCAGCAGCTTAGCGGAAGGACAGAGTATTAACTATGGCTACACCTTC
size: NA; J: TRBJ2-7; V: TRBV7-9; D: TRBD2; CDR3: CASSWSGGAYEQYF; DNA: TGTGCCAGCAGCTGGAGTGGGGGGGCCTACGAGCAGTACTTC
size: NA; J: TRBJ1-1; V: TRBV5-1; D: NA; CDR3: CASSLSQGSTEAFF; DNA: TGCGCCAGCAGCTTAAGCCAGGGGTCCACTGAAGCTTTCTTT
size: many; J: TRBJ1-5; V: TRBV5-6; D: NA; CDR3: CASSLRGSRVNQPQHF; DNA: TGTGCCAGCAGCTTGAGGGGGTCCCGGGTAAATCAGCCCCAGCATTTT
size: many; J: TRBJ2-5; V: TRBV5-8; D: TRBD1; CDR3: CASSLLGTGDPQETQYF; DNA: TGTGCCAGCAGCTTGTTGGGGACAGGGGACCCCCAAGAGACCCAGTACTTC
size: NA; J: TRBJ1-1; V: TRBV7-6; D: TRBD1; CDR3: CASQPYGTGGTEAFF; DNA: TGTGCCAGTCAACCGTACGGGACAGGGGGAACTGAAGCTTTCTTT
size: many; J: TRBJ2-3; V: TRBV24-1; D: TRBD2; CDR3: CATSDRLASGGPDTQYF; DNA: TGTGCCACCAGTGATAGGTTGGCTAGCGGGGGACCAGATACGCAGTATTTT
size: NA; J: TRBJ2-5; V: TRBV20-1; D: TRBD2; CDR3: CSARGASGETQYF; DNA: TGCAGTGCTAGAGGGGCTAGCGGGGAGACCCAGTACTTC
size: NA; J: TRBJ1-5; V: TRBV19; D: NA; CDR3: CASSWAGSNQPQHF; DNA: TGTGCCAGTAGTTGGGCAGGGAGCAATCAGCCCCAGCATTTT
size: many; J: TRBJ1-6; V: TRBV5-6; D: TRBD1; CDR3: CASSSKDRVYSPLHF; DNA: TGTGCCAGCAGCTCAAAGGACAGGGTGTATTCACCCCTCCACTTT
size: medium-sized; J: TRBJ1-6; V: TRBV7-9; D: NA; CDR3: CASSLEIATLHF; DNA: TGTGCCAGCAGCTTAGAGATAGCAACCCTCCACTTT
size: NA; J: TRBJ2-3; V: TRBV5-1; D: NA; CDR3: CASTPGAITDTRYF; DNA: TGCGCCAGCACCCCGGGCGCGATCACAGATACGCGGTATTTT
size: NA; J: TRBJ1-5; V: TRBV29-1; D: NA; CDR3: CSVGGANQPQHF; DNA: TGCAGCGTTGGGGGGGCCAATCAGCCCCAGCATTTT
size: medium-sized; J: TRBJ1-6; V: TRBV5-5; D: NA; CDR3: CASSVTAGAPLHF; DNA: TGTGCCAGCAGCGTGACAGCTGGGGCACCCCTCCACTTT
size: NA; J: TRBJ2-1; V: TRBV19; D: TRBD2; CDR3: CASSIEGVAGGKYNEQFF; DNA: TGTGCCAGTAGTATAGAAGGCGTAGCGGGAGGAAAATACAATGAGCAGTTCTTC
size: once; J: TRBJ1-2; V: TRBV2; D: NA; CDR3: CASSEARGTGYTF; DNA: TGTGCCAGCAGTGAAGCGAGGGGAACTGGCTACACCTTC
size: many; J: TRBJ1-2; V: TRBV6-1; D: NA; CDR3: CASSESTDYGYTF; DNA: TGTGCCAGCAGTGAAAGCACGGACTATGGCTACACCTTC
size: NA; J: TRBJ2-1; V: TRBV10-3; D: TRBD2; CDR3: CAIRHSGSGDEQFF; DNA: TGTGCCATCAGGCATAGCGGGAGCGGCGATGAGCAGTTCTTC
size: once; J: TRBJ2-7; V: TRBV24-1; D: TRBD1; CDR3: CATTQGGYEQYF; DNA: TGTGCCACCACACAGGGGGGCTACGAGCAGTACTTC
size: many; J: TRBJ2-1; V: TRBV4-1; D: NA; CDR3: CASSQEGAQRVDFF; DNA: TGCGCCAGCAGCCAAGAGGGGGCTCAGCGAGTCGATTTCTTC
size: NA; J: TRBJ2-3; V: TRBV9; D: NA; CDR3: CASSRSPTGRADTQYF; DNA: TGTGCCAGCAGCCGGAGTCCCACAGGAAGGGCAGATACGCAGTATTTT
size: NA; J: TRBJ2-5; V: TRBV20-1; D: TRBD2; CDR3: CSVLYGGASETHYF; DNA: TGCAGTGTTCTTTACGGGGGGGCGAGTGAGACCCACTACTTC
size: NA; J: TRBJ2-1; V: TRBV7-8; D: TRBD2; CDR3: CASSLWLAGAKQFF; DNA: TGTGCCAGCAGCTTATGGTTAGCGGGAGCCAAGCAGTTCTTC
size: once; J: TRBJ1-3; V: TRBV12-3/TRBV12-4; D: NA; CDR3: CASKATGANTIYF; DNA: TGTGCCAGCAAAGCGACAGGTGCGAACACCATATATTTT
size: NA; J: TRBJ1-2; V: TRBV24-1; D: NA; CDR3: CATSDGGFGYTF; DNA: TGTGCCACCAGTGATGGGGGATTTGGCTACACCTTC
size: NA; J: TRBJ2-7; V: TRBV11-1; D: TRBD2; CDR3: CASSPTSSGSRYEQYF; DNA: TGTGCCAGCAGCCCTACATCTAGCGGGAGCCGGTACGAGCAGTACTTC
size: many; J: TRBJ2-3; V: TRBV9; D: NA; CDR3: CASSVALMGTQYF; DNA: TGTGCCAGCAGCGTAGCCCTAATGGGTACGCAGTATTTT
size: many; J: TRBJ2-1; V: TRBV19; D: TRBD2; CDR3: CASSTHSGSSYEQFF; DNA: TGTGCCAGCAGCACCCATAGCGGGAGTAGTTATGAGCAGTTCTTC
size: NA; J: TRBJ1-5; V: TRBV11-2; D: NA; CDR3: CASSVPGGQPQHF; DNA: TGTGCCAGCAGCGTACCGGGCGGTCAGCCCCAGCATTTT
size: many; J: TRBJ2-3; V: TRBV10-1; D: TRBD2; CDR3: CASSESAAGVVRSTDTQYF; DNA: TGCGCCAGCAGTGAAAGTGCAGCGGGGGTGGTGCGCAGCACAGATACGCAGTATTTT
size: NA; J: TRBJ1-4; V: TRBV5-1; D: TRBD1; CDR3: CASSTGEGTGEKLFF; DNA: TGCGCCAGCAGTACCGGGGAGGGGACAGGTGAAAAACTGTTTTTT
size: NA; J: TRBJ1-2; V: TRBV19; D: NA; CDR3: CASSIEGTAYGYTF; DNA: TGTGCCAGTAGTATAGAAGGCACAGCGTATGGCTACACCTTC
size: NA; J: TRBJ2-1; V: TRBV25-1; D: NA; CDR3: CASSMMRGDYICSARGASGRVPFF; DNA: NA
size: many; J: TRBJ2-3; V: TRBV28; D: TRBD2; CDR3: CASSRPSGGGLTQYF; DNA: TGTGCCAGCAGCCGCCCTAGCGGGGGGGGGCTTACGCAGTATTTT
size: many; J: TRBJ2-2; V: TRBV20-1; D: NA; CDR3: CSARVNSIKTGELFF; DNA: TGCAGTGCTAGAGTTAATAGCATCAAAACCGGGGAGCTGTTTTTT
size: many; J: TRBJ2-7; V: TRBV27; D: TRBD2; CDR3: CASSGASSPGGEQYF; DNA: TGTGCCAGCAGTGGGGCGTCGAGTCCGGGGGGTGAGCAGTACTTC
size: many; J: TRBJ1-5; V: TRBV20-1; D: TRBD1; CDR3: CSADPGGGNQPQHF; DNA: TGCAGTGCTGACCCAGGGGGCGGCAATCAGCCCCAGCATTTT
size: many; J: TRBJ1-5; V: TRBV2; D: NA; CDR3: CASGGEGGGAGLDSNQPQHF; DNA: TGTGCCAGCGGTGGGGAGGGAGGGGGAGCTGGACTCGATAGCAATCAGCCCCAGCATTTT
size: medium-sized; J: TRBJ2-1; V: TRBV7-6; D: TRBD2; CDR3: CASSISLAGASYNEQFF; DNA: TGTGCCAGCAGCATAAGCCTAGCGGGAGCCTCCTACAATGAGCAGTTCTTC
size: NA; J: TRBJ1-1; V: TRBV28; D: NA; CDR3: CASSWERGTEAFF; DNA: TGTGCCAGCAGTTGGGAGCGGGGCACTGAAGCTTTCTTT
size: many; J: TRBJ2-1; V: TRBV27; D: TRBD2; CDR3: CASSLTILGGGAYNEQFF; DNA: TGTGCCAGCAGTCTCACCATCTTAGGCGGGGGAGCATACAATGAGCAGTTCTTC
size: NA; J: TRBJ1-2; V: TRBV19; D: TRBD1; CDR3: CASSRLPGTAYDYTF; DNA: TGTGCCAGTAGTAGACTACCCGGGACAGCGTATGACTACACCTTC
size: NA; J: TRBJ2-1; V: TRBV19; D: TRBD1; CDR3: CASSIDQGADNEQFF; DNA: TGTGCCAGTAGTATAGACCAGGGGGCGGACAATGAGCAGTTCTTC
size: NA; J: TRBJ2-7; V: TRBV20-1; D: TRBD1; CDR3: CSARIETGSREQYF; DNA: TGCAGTGCTAGAATCGAGACAGGGTCTCGCGAGCAGTACTTC
size: NA; J: TRBJ2-7; V: TRBV20-1; D: TRBD2; CDR3: CSARDGAGAYEQYF; DNA: TGCAGTGCTAGAGATGGGGCGGGGGCCTACGAGCAGTACTTC
size: many; J: TRBJ1-2; V: TRBV6-1; D: NA; CDR3: CASTGWRHGYTF; DNA: TGTGCCAGCACGGGCTGGCGACATGGCTACACCTTC
size: NA; J: TRBJ1-5; V: TRBV4-1; D: NA; CDR3: CASSPTAQVLEQPQHF; DNA: TGCGCCAGCAGCCCCACGGCCCAGGTCTTAGAGCAGCCCCAGCATTTT
size: NA; J: TRBJ1-2; V: TRBV19; D: NA; CDR3: CATSSSWTTYVYTF; DNA: TGTGCCACTAGTTCGTCCTGGACAACGTATGTCTACACCTTC
size: many; J: TRBJ2-5; V: TRBV11-3; D: TRBD2; CDR3: CASSFTSGETQYF; DNA: TGTGCCAGCAGCTTCACTAGCGGGGAGACCCAGTACTTC
size: NA; J: TRBJ1-2; V: TRBV5-1; D: TRBD1; CDR3: CASRGQGADGYTF; DNA: TGCGCCAGCCGCGGACAGGGGGCCGATGGCTACACCTTC
size: once; J: TRBJ2-5; V: TRBV20-1; D: TRBD2; CDR3: CSASIAGVGTQYF; DNA: TGCAGTGCTTCGATAGCGGGGGTGGGTACCCAGTACTTC
size: once; J: TRBJ2-7; V: TRBV9; D: TRBD1; CDR3: CASSPRTGSSYEQYF; DNA: TGTGCCAGCAGCCCACGGACAGGGAGCTCCTACGAGCAGTACTTC